Here is one T cell receptor (beta chain) with its context. Its antigen is not known. The study's findings and limits: Tumor Treg TCRs overlapped most with tumor naive CD4+ cells.

Purified naive CD4+ T cells were depleted of CD25+ Tregs. CDR3 length: 14 amino acids. V was pared by 3 bases and J by 4 bases, with 12 bases between. Germline CDR1 reads MNHNS; CDR2 reads SASEGT. Semi-nested PCR with Nested Universal Primer A followed constant-region reverse priming of full-length variable regions. A single record per CDR3 protein comes from TCRdb applying MiXCR to the 5' RACE reads. This sample carries about 46,000 distinct CDR3 sequences, 28% of them seen once, and the ten largest clones take about 2.2%. Sequencing was carried out using naive CD4+ T cells sorted from blood. Documented subset: naive CD4+ T cells, CD4+CD45RA+CD25-. The receptor comes from a female donor with breast cancer. The chain is built from TRBV6-1 and TRBJ1-2; TRBD1 might be the D (5 bases). CDR3 sequence reads: CASSETDGGYGYTF. Written as DNA, the CDR3 is TGTGCCAGCAGTGAGACAGACGGGGGCTATGGCTACACCTTC.